A selection of T cell receptor beta chains follows, all from one sample in a study of shared clonotypes between healthy human individuals. The data were produced by immunoSEQ multiplex PCR, yet TCRdb's version contains in-frame clones alone and is incomplete. The profile shows fewer than 550,000 clones, 75% to 80% of them singletons. The specimen was PBMCs. The receptors originated from a woman between 40 and 50 years old in good health. Some clones in this sample may be carry-over from other donors' samples. The CDR3 runs from the conserved cysteine through the conserved F or W.

j_gene: TRBJ1-2
len: 15
v_gene: TRBV7-2
CDR3aa: CASSLGTGFLGGYTF

j_gene: TRBJ2-3
len: 13
v_gene: TRBV27
CDR3aa: CASSFSYTDTQYF

j_gene: TRBJ1-2
len: 13
v_gene: TRBV28
CDR3aa: CASSVNDGYGYTF

j_gene: TRBJ1-2
len: 13
v_gene: TRBV2
CDR3aa: CAGRGQGNYGYTF

j_gene: TRBJ1-5
len: 13
v_gene: TRBV30
CDR3aa: CAWRGDPNQPQHF

j_gene: TRBJ2-3
len: 14
v_gene: TRBV9
CDR3aa: CASTLSADTDTQYF

j_gene: TRBJ2-7
len: 12
v_gene: TRBV19
CDR3aa: CASRDTTYEQYF

j_gene: TRBJ1-2
len: 14
v_gene: TRBV5-8
CDR3aa: CASSLSEYFYGYTF

j_gene: TRBJ2-2
len: 15
v_gene: TRBV5-1
CDR3aa: CASGSSGQNTGELFF

j_gene: TRBJ2-7
len: 11
v_gene: TRBV20-1
CDR3aa: CSASVLAEQYF

j_gene: TRBJ2-2
len: 15
v_gene: TRBV5-1
CDR3aa: CACRQSQGTTGELFF

j_gene: TRBJ1-3
len: 15
v_gene: TRBV7-2
CDR3aa: CASSDLGFSGNTIYF

j_gene: TRBJ2-2
len: 16
v_gene: TRBV10-3
CDR3aa: CAIRPTSGREARELFF

j_gene: TRBJ2-7
len: 15
v_gene: TRBV6-1
CDR3aa: CASKLQGAARYEQYF

j_gene: TRBJ1-1
len: 14
v_gene: TRBV6-1
CDR3aa: CASSEARVNTEAFF

j_gene: TRBJ2-4
len: 14
v_gene: TRBV6-5
CDR3aa: CASSPSLAKNIQYF

j_gene: TRBJ2-5
len: 12
v_gene: TRBV6-1
CDR3aa: CASSDPGETQYF

j_gene: TRBJ2-7
len: 14
v_gene: TRBV19
CDR3aa: CASSMRGIIYEQYF

j_gene: TRBJ1-2
len: 16
v_gene: TRBV21-1
CDR3aa: CASSHSEGCAYYGYTF

j_gene: TRBJ2-1
len: 11
v_gene: TRBV5-1
CDR3aa: CASSLEVEQFF

j_gene: TRBJ2-7
len: 15
v_gene: TRBV4-2
CDR3aa: CASSLIAGVTYEQYF

j_gene: TRBJ2-1
len: 16
v_gene: TRBV11-2
CDR3aa: CASSKGLAGNYNEQFF

j_gene: TRBJ1-2
len: 13
v_gene: TRBV28
CDR3aa: CASSLGEGYGYTF

j_gene: -
len: 15
v_gene: TRBV7-2
CDR3aa: CASSPGEGGIYEQYF

j_gene: TRBJ1-4
len: 15
v_gene: TRBV5-1
CDR3aa: CASSLQPGTNEKLFF

j_gene: TRBJ2-2
len: 14
v_gene: TRBV18
CDR3aa: CASVGRENTGELFF

j_gene: TRBJ2-3
len: 17
v_gene: TRBV19
CDR3aa: CASSTRQFRHFTDTQYF

j_gene: TRBJ2-7
len: 16
v_gene: TRBV6-1
CDR3aa: CASSEKAGWDSYEQYF

j_gene: TRBJ2-1
len: 16
v_gene: TRBV19
CDR3aa: CASREIGSRTYNEQFF

j_gene: TRBJ2-7
len: 15
v_gene: TRBV6-5
CDR3aa: CASSYGRGSSYEQYF

j_gene: TRBJ2-2
len: 13
v_gene: TRBV5-4
CDR3aa: CASSFVITGELFF

j_gene: TRBJ1-5
len: 17
v_gene: TRBV6-4
CDR3aa: CASSDFDPPQGDQPQHF

j_gene: TRBJ1-3
len: 13
v_gene: TRBV29-1
CDR3aa: CSVGTASGNTIYF

j_gene: TRBJ2-5
len: 13
v_gene: TRBV2
CDR3aa: CASNQGRQETQYF

j_gene: TRBJ2-5
len: 15
v_gene: TRBV10-3
CDR3aa: CAISNLGQGMETQYF

j_gene: TRBJ2-3
len: 15
v_gene: TRBV7-2
CDR3aa: CASSAQVGQGYTQYF

j_gene: TRBJ2-1
len: 16
v_gene: TRBV27
CDR3aa: CASRPFPGVTYNEQFF

j_gene: TRBJ1-4
len: 14
v_gene: TRBV6-5
CDR3aa: CASSFGGGGEKLFF

j_gene: TRBJ1-4
len: 15
v_gene: TRBV5-8
CDR3aa: CASSFGVGTNEKLFF

j_gene: TRBJ1-3
len: 19
v_gene: TRBV28
CDR3aa: CASSLYPLGLGRFGNTIYF

j_gene: TRBJ2-7
len: 15
v_gene: TRBV9
CDR3aa: CASSLLPGGSSEQYF

j_gene: TRBJ2-5
len: 12
v_gene: TRBV29-1
CDR3aa: CSAVQGGETQYF

j_gene: TRBJ2-3
len: 15
v_gene: TRBV28
CDR3aa: CASSLAGTGTDTQYF

j_gene: TRBJ2-1
len: 14
v_gene: TRBV9
CDR3aa: CASSVRWEWREQFF

j_gene: TRBJ2-7
len: 13
v_gene: TRBV2
CDR3aa: CASSTDRGDEQYF